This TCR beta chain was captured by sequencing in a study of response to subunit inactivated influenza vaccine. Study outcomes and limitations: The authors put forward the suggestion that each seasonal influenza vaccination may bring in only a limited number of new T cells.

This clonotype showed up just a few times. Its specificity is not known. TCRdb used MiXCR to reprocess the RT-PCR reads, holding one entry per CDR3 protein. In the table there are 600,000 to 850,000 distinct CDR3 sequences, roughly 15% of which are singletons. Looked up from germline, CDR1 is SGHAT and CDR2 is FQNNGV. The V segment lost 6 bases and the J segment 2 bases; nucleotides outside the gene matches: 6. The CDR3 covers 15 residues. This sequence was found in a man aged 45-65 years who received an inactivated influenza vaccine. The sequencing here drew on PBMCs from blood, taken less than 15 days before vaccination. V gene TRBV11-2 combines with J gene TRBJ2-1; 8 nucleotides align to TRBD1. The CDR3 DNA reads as TGTGCCAGCAGACATCCAGGGGGCGCCTACAATGAGCAGTTCTTC. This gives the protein CASRHPGGAYNEQFF.